This TCR beta chain came from a study of T cell repertoires in cytomegalovirus infection. V was clipped by 6 bases and J by 2 bases; unmatched bases: 11. CDR3 size: 17 residues. The germline CDR1 and CDR2 sequences are SGHTA and FQGNSA. At least ten counts were recorded for this clonotype. TCRdb reanalysed the reads using MiXCR and keeps one entry per CDR3 protein. In the table there are under 200,000 distinct CDR3 sequences, about a tenth of which are singletons. This TCR came from a human donor in good health (CMV status not recorded). Some clones in this sample may be carry-over from other donors' samples. The specimen was PBMCs. V and J are TRBV7-2 and TRBJ2-7; 12 positions match TRBD2. CDR3 residues: CASSRTSGTTLTYEQYF. The CDR3 region has the DNA TGTGCCAGCAGTCGGACTAGCGGGACTACACTTACCTACGAGCAGTACTTC.